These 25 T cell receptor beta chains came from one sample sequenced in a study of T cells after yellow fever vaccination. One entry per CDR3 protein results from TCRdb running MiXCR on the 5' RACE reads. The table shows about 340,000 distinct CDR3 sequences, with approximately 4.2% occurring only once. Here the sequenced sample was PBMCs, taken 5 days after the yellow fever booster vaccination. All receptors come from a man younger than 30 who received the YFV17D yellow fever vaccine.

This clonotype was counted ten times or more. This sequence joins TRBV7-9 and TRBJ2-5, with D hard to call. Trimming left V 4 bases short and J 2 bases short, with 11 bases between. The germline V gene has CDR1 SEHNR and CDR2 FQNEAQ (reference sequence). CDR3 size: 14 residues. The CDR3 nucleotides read TGTGCCAGCAGCTACTGGGCTTTACAAGAGACCCAGTACTTC. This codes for CASSYWALQETQYF.

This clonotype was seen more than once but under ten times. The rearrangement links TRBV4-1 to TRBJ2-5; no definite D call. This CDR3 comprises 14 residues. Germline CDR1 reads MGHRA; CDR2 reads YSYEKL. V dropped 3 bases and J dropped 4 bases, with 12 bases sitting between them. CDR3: CASSQEILAETQYF. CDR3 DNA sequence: TGCGCCAGCAGCCAGGAAATCCTCGCAGAGACCCAGTACTTC.

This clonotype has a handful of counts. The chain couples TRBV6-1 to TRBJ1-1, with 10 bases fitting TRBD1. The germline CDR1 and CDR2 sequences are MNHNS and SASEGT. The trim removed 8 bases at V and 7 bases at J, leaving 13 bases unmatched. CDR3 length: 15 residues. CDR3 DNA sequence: TGTGCCAGCCGGCTTTTGACAGGGGGCATGGATGAAGCTTTCTTT. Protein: CASRLLTGGMDEAFF.

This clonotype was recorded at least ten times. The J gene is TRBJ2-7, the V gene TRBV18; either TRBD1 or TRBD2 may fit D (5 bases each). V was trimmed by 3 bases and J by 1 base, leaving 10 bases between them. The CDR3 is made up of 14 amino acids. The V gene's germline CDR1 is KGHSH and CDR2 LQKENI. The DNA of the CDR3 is TGTGCCAGCTCACCCGGGACGTTTTCCTACGAGCAGTACTTC. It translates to CASSPGTFSYEQYF.

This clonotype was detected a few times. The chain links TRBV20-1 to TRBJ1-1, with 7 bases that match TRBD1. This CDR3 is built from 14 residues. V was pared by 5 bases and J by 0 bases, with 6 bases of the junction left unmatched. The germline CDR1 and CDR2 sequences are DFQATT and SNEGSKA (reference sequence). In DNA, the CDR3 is TGCAGTGCTCTGGACAGGCGCATGAACACTGAAGCTTTCTTT. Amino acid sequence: CSALDRRMNTEAFF.

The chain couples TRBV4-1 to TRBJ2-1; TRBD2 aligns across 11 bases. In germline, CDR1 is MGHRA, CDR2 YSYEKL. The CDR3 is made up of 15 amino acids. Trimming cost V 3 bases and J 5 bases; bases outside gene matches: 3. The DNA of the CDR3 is TGCGCCAGCAGCCATGGACTAGCGGGTGACAATGAGCAGTTCTTC. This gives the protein CASSHGLAGDNEQFF.

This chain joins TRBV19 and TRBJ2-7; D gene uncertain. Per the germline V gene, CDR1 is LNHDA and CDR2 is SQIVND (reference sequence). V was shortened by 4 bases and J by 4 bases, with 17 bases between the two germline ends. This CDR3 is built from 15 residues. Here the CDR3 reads CASSKGLGSSYEQYF. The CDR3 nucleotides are TGTGCCAGTAGTAAGGGTCTAGGAAGTTCGTACGAGCAGTACTTC. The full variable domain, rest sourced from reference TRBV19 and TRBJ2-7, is DGGITQSPKYLFRKEGQNVTLSCEQNLNHDAMYWYRQDPGQGLRLIYYSQIVNDFQKGDIAEGYSVSREKKESFPLTVTSAQKNPTAFYLCASSKGLGSSYEQYFGPGTRLTVT.

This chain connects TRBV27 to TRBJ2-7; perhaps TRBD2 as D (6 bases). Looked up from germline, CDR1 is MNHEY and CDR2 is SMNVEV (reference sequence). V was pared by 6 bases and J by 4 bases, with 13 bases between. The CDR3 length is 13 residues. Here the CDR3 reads CASSPRAGYEQYV. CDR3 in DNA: TGTGCCAGCAGCCCCAGGGCGGGGTACGAGCAGTACGTC.

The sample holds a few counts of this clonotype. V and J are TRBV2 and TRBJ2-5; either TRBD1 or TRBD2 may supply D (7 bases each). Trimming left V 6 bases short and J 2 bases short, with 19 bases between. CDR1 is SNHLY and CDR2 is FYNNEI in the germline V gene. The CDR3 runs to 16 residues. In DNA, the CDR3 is TGTGCCAGCAGATGGGGGAGGGGGCCTAGTCAAGAGACCCAGTACTTC. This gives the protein CASRWGRGPSQETQYF.

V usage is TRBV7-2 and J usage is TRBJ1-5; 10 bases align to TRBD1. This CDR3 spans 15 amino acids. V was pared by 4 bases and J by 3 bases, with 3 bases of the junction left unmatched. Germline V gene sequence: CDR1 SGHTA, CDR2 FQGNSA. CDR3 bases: TGTGCCAGCAGCTCCGGGACAGGGGACAATCAGCCCCAGCATTTT. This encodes CASSSGTGDNQPQHF.

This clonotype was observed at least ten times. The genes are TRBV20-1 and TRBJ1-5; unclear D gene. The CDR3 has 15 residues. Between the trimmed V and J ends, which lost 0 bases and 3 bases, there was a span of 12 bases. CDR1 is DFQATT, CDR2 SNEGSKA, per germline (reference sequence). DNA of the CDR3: TGCAGTGCTAGAGATTTTAACGGGATCAATCAGCCCCAGCATTTT. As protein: CSARDFNGINQPQHF.

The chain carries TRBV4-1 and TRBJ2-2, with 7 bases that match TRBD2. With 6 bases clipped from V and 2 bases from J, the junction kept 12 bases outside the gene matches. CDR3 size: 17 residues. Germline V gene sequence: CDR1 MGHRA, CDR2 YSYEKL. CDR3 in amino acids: CASRPQESGVNTGELFF. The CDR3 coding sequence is TGCGCCAGCAGGCCGCAGGAAAGCGGGGTCAACACCGGGGAGCTGTTTTTT.

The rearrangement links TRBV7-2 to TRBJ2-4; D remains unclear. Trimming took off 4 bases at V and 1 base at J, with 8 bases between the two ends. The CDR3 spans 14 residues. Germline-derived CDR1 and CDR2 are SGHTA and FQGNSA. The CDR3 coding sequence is TGTGCCAGCAGCTCTTCGTGGGCCAAAAACATTCAGTACTTC. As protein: CASSSSWAKNIQYF.

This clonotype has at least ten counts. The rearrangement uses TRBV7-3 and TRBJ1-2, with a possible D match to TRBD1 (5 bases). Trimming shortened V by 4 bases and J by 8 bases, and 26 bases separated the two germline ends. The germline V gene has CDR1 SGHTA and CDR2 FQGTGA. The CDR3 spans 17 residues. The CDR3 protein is CASSSGPQVGRLQGYTF. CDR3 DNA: TGTGCCAGCAGCTCCGGCCCACAGGTCGGGCGTCTCCAGGGCTACACCTTC.

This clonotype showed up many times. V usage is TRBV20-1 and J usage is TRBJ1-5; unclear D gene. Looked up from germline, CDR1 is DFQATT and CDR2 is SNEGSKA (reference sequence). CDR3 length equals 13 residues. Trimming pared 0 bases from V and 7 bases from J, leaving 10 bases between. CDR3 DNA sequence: TGCAGTGCTAGAGATAATATGGGCCAGCCCCAGCATTTT. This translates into CSARDNMGQPQHF.

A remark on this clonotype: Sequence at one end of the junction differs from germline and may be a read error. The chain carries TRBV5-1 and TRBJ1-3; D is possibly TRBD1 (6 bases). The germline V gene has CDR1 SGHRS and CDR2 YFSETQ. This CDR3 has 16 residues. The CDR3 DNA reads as TGCGCCAGCAGCTTGGACAGGGTTTCGGCTGGAAACACCACATATTTT. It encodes CASSLDRVSAGNTTYF.

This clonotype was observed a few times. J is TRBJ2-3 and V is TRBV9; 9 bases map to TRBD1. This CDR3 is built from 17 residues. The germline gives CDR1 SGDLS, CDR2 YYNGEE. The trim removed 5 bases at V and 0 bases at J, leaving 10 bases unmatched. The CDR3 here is CASRGGQGASSTDTQYF. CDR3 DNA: TGTGCCAGCAGGGGGGGACAGGGAGCATCTAGCACAGATACGCAGTATTTT.

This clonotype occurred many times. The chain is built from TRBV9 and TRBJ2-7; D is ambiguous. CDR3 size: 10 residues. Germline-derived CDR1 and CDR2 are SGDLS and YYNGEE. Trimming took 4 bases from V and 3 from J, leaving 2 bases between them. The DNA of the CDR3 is TGTGCCAGCAGCATCTACGAGCAGTACGTC. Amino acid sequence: CASSIYEQYV.

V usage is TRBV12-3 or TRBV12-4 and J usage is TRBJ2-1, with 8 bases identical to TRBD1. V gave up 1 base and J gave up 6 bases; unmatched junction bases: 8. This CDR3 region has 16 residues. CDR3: CASSLERRGPFNEQFF. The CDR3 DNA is TGTGCCAGCAGTTTAGAGCGCAGGGGGCCCTTCAATGAGCAGTTCTTC.

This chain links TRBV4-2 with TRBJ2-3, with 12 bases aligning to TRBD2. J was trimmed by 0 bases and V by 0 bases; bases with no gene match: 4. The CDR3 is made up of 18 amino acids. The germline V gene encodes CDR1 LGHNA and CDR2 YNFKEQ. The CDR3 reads CASSQEGLAGTSTDTQYF. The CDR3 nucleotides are TGTGCCAGCAGCCAAGAAGGACTAGCGGGGACTAGCACAGATACGCAGTATTTT.

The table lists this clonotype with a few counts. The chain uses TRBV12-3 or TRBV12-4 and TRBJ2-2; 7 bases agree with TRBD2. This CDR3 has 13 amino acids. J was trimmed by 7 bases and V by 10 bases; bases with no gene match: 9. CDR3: CATPRGVGGELFF. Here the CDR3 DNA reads TGTGCCACCCCCCGGGGGGTTGGCGGGGAGCTGTTTTTT.

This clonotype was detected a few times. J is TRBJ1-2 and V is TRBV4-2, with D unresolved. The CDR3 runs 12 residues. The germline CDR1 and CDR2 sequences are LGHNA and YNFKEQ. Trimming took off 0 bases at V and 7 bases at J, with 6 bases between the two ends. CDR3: CASSQDAGGYTF. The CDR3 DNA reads TGTGCCAGCAGCCAAGACGCAGGTGGCTACACCTTC.

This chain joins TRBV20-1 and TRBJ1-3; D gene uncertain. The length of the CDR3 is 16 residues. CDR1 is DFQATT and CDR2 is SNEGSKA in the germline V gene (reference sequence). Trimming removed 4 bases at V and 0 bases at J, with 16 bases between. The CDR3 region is CSAIPGPGRSGNTIYF. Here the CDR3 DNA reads TGCAGTGCTATTCCCGGACCGGGCCGCTCTGGAAACACCATATATTTT.

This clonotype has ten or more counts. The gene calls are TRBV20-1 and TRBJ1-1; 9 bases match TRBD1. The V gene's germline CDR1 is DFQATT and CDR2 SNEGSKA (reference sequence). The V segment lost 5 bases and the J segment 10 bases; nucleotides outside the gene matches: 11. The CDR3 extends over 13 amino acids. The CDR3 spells CSARSGTGLGAFF. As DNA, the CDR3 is TGCAGTGCTCGATCCGGGACAGGGCTCGGAGCTTTCTTT.

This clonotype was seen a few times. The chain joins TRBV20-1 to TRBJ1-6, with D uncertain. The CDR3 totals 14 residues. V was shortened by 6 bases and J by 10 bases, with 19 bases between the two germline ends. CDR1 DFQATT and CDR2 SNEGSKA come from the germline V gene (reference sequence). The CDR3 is CSAHSRERSSPLHF. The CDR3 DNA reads TGCAGTGCACATAGTAGGGAGAGAAGCTCACCCCTCCACTTT.